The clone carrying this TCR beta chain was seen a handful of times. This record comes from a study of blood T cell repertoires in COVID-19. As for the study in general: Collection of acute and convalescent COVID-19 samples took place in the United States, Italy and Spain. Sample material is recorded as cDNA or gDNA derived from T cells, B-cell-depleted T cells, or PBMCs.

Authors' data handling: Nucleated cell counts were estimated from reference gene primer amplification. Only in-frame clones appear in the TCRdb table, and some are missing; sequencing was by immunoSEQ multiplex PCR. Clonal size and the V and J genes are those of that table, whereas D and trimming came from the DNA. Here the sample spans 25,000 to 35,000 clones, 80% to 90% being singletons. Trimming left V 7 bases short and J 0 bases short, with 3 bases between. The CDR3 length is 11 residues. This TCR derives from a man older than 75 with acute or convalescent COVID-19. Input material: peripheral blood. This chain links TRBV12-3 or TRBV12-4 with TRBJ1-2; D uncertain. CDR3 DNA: TGTGCCAGCACTGCTAACTATGGCTACACCTTC. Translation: CASTANYGYTF.